This record covers a single TCR beta chain. These data belong to a study of shared clonotypes between healthy human individuals. In the authors' workflow: Junction-only sequences without quality scores came from ImmunoSEQ, so filtering differed. Repertoires were generated with immunoSEQ multiplex PCR, while TCRdb's copy carries only in-frame clones and drops some. V, J and clone size are those of that table, while D and trimming were read from the DNA. This sample has some 2,000,000 clones, with around 95% found just once. Caucasian adults living in Nashville, Tennessee, provided all samples. The CDR3 has 16 amino acids. The V gene's germline CDR1 is SGHVS and CDR2 FNYEAQ. Trimming pared 2 bases from V and 1 base from J, leaving 13 bases between.

This sequence originates from a man aged 18 to 30 in good health. V is TRBV7-6 and J is TRBJ2-3; possible D gene TRBD2, 5 bases. Sequenced: naive CD4+ T cells sorted from blood. Documented subset: CD45RA+ positively selected. Here the CDR3 DNA reads TGTGCCAGCAGCTTAAAGGTTGAGGGTGGCACAGATACGCAGTATTTT. Its translation is CASSLKVEGGTDTQYF.